This T cell receptor (beta chain) was observed in a study of long-term antiretroviral therapy in people with HIV. Germline trimming cut 4 bases from V and 5 bases from J; bases unmatched to any gene: 11. This CDR3 contains 16 residues. Germline V lookup: CDR1 MNHNS, CDR2 SASEGT. Survey-level immunoSEQ v3.0 assays were run. The protocol was immunoSEQ multiplex PCR, while the TCRdb copy is restricted to in-frame clones and leaves out a portion. The data show about 28,000 clones, around nine tenths seen once. Specimen: unsorted PBMCs, collected 0.5 years after starting antiretroviral therapy. The origin of this receptor is a woman younger than 35 with HIV. The V gene is TRBV6-1, the J gene TRBJ2-3; 8 bases align to TRBD2. Here the CDR3 DNA reads TGTGCCAGCAGTGGGAGGAGCGGGGGCATTCAAGATACGCAGTATTTT. Its protein product is CASSGRSGGIQDTQYF.